Listed below are T cell receptor beta chains from one sample, sequenced in a study of shared clonotypes between healthy human individuals. The assay was immunoSEQ multiplex PCR, and TCRdb's table has in-frame clones only and misses some. The table records under 1,100,000 clones, around 74% of them present only once. The sequencing input was memory CD4+ T cells sorted from blood. Receptors originate from a young man in good health. CDR3s include the opening cysteine and the closing phenylalanine or tryptophan. Each record gives: J gene, D gene, V gene, clone size, CDR3 protein, CDR3 DNA. The D gene is left open where the match is weak. Not all rows give a size; the values are once, few, many and, for expanded clones, a class.

j_call: TRBJ2-3; d_call: TRBD2; v_call: TRBV10-3; clone_size: many; cdr3_aa: CAIRSGLADLDTQYF; cdr3_nt: TGTGCCATCAGATCCGGACTAGCGGACCTAGATACGCAGTATTTT
j_call: TRBJ1-4; d_call: NA; v_call: TRBV7-2; clone_size: NA; cdr3_aa: CASSPRERGLSEKLFF; cdr3_nt: TGTGCCAGCAGCCCTCGGGAACGGGGACTCAGTGAAAAACTGTTTTTT
j_call: TRBJ2-3; d_call: NA; v_call: TRBV4-2; clone_size: NA; cdr3_aa: CASSEGSAHTDTQYF; cdr3_nt: TGTGCCAGCAGCGAGGGATCAGCCCACACAGATACGCAGTATTTT
j_call: TRBJ2-1; d_call: NA; v_call: TRBV15; clone_size: once; cdr3_aa: CATSRETGTTYNEQFF; cdr3_nt: TGTGCCACCAGCAGAGAAACCGGGACGACGTACAATGAGCAGTTCTTC
j_call: TRBJ2-7; d_call: NA; v_call: TRBV7-9; clone_size: NA; cdr3_aa: CASSLELGEQYF; cdr3_nt: TGTGCCAGCAGCTTAGAGTTGGGCGAGCAGTACTTC
j_call: TRBJ2-3; d_call: TRBD2; v_call: TRBV10-2; clone_size: NA; cdr3_aa: CASKAGGLDTQYF; cdr3_nt: TGCGCCAGCAAAGCGGGGGGGCTCGATACGCAGTATTTT
j_call: TRBJ2-3; d_call: TRBD2; v_call: TRBV5-1; clone_size: NA; cdr3_aa: CATTLAGGGTDTQYF; cdr3_nt: TGCGCCACCACCCTAGCGGGAGGGGGCACAGATACGCAGTATTTT
j_call: TRBJ2-5; d_call: NA; v_call: TRBV21-1; clone_size: many; cdr3_aa: CASGVGEETQYF; cdr3_nt: TGTGCCAGCGGCGTGGGAGAAGAGACCCAGTACTTC
j_call: TRBJ2-3; d_call: TRBD2; v_call: TRBV4-1; clone_size: many; cdr3_aa: CASSPGLAGGLNTQYF; cdr3_nt: TGCGCCAGCAGCCCGGGACTAGCGGGGGGTCTAAATACGCAGTATTTT
j_call: TRBJ1-2; d_call: NA; v_call: TRBV7-2; clone_size: NA; cdr3_aa: CASSATGRNYGYTF; cdr3_nt: TGTGCCAGCAGCGCAACGGGACGGAACTATGGCTACACCTTC
j_call: TRBJ1-2; d_call: NA; v_call: TRBV30; clone_size: NA; cdr3_aa: CAWSLLDYGYTF; cdr3_nt: TGTGCCTGGAGTCTCCTCGACTATGGCTACACCTTC
j_call: TRBJ2-7; d_call: TRBD2; v_call: TRBV6-5; clone_size: NA; cdr3_aa: CASSQGLAGAEQYF; cdr3_nt: TGTGCCAGCAGTCAGGGACTAGCGGGAGCCGAGCAGTACTTC
j_call: TRBJ2-5; d_call: TRBD1; v_call: TRBV11-1; clone_size: NA; cdr3_aa: CASSFGQGAETQYF; cdr3_nt: TGTGCCAGCAGCTTTGGGCAGGGGGCGGAGACCCAGTACTTC
j_call: TRBJ2-3; d_call: TRBD2; v_call: TRBV7-9; clone_size: NA; cdr3_aa: CASSLDAGGKTDTQYF; cdr3_nt: TGTGCCAGCAGCTTAGACGCGGGAGGGAAAACAGATACGCAGTATTTT
j_call: TRBJ1-6; d_call: NA; v_call: TRBV5-4; clone_size: NA; cdr3_aa: CASSLGTVAPLHF; cdr3_nt: TGTGCCAGCAGCTTGGGGACAGTGGCACCCCTCCACTTT
j_call: TRBJ2-1; d_call: NA; v_call: TRBV7-3; clone_size: NA; cdr3_aa: CASSLNSDNEQFF; cdr3_nt: TGTGCCAGCAGCCTCAATAGTGACAATGAGCAGTTCTTC
j_call: TRBJ1-4; d_call: NA; v_call: TRBV5-6; clone_size: NA; cdr3_aa: CASSLGMSWGPKNEKLFF; cdr3_nt: TGTGCCAGCAGCTTGGGCATGAGCTGGGGGCCTAAGAATGAAAAACTGTTTTTT
j_call: TRBJ1-1; d_call: NA; v_call: TRBV19; clone_size: once; cdr3_aa: CASSIGGGVAEAFF; cdr3_nt: TGTGCCAGTAGTATTGGGGGCGGGGTCGCTGAAGCTTTCTTT
j_call: TRBJ1-3; d_call: NA; v_call: TRBV10-3; clone_size: NA; cdr3_aa: CAISEVENTIYF; cdr3_nt: TGTGCCATCAGTGAAGTGGAGAACACCATATATTTT
j_call: TRBJ1-1; d_call: TRBD1; v_call: TRBV6-5; clone_size: few; cdr3_aa: CASSREDRARAFF; cdr3_nt: TGTGCCAGCAGTCGAGAGGACAGGGCGCGAGCTTTCTTT
j_call: TRBJ2-1; d_call: NA; v_call: TRBV6-5; clone_size: NA; cdr3_aa: CASRIYNEQFF; cdr3_nt: TGTGCCAGCAGGATATACAATGAGCAGTTCTTC
j_call: TRBJ2-7; d_call: TRBD2; v_call: TRBV6-5; clone_size: NA; cdr3_aa: CASRLGGVTYEQYF; cdr3_nt: TGTGCCAGCAGACTCGGGGGGGTAACCTACGAGCAGTACTTC
j_call: TRBJ1-5; d_call: TRBD1; v_call: TRBV2; clone_size: NA; cdr3_aa: CASSKDRGPYSNQPQHF; cdr3_nt: TGTGCCAGCAGTAAGGACAGGGGCCCCTATAGCAATCAGCCCCAGCATTTT
j_call: TRBJ1-2; d_call: NA; v_call: TRBV28; clone_size: few; cdr3_aa: CASSPQGPNYGYTF; cdr3_nt: TGTGCCAGCAGTCCTCAGGGGCCGAACTATGGCTACACCTTC
j_call: TRBJ2-6; d_call: NA; v_call: TRBV5-1; clone_size: NA; cdr3_aa: CASRPRVSGDGANVLTF; cdr3_nt: TGCGCCAGCAGACCGCGGGTGAGCGGTGATGGGGCCAACGTCCTGACTTTC
j_call: TRBJ1-1; d_call: NA; v_call: TRBV4-3; clone_size: NA; cdr3_aa: CASSPRGMNTEAFF; cdr3_nt: TGCGCCAGCAGCCCCAGGGGCATGAACACTGAAGCTTTCTTT
j_call: TRBJ2-2; d_call: TRBD2; v_call: TRBV5-1; clone_size: NA; cdr3_aa: CASSSGLAGENTGELFF; cdr3_nt: TGCGCCAGCAGCTCCGGACTAGCGGGGGAAAACACCGGGGAGCTGTTTTTT
j_call: TRBJ2-5; d_call: NA; v_call: TRBV6-1; clone_size: NA; cdr3_aa: CASNRSIKETQYF; cdr3_nt: TGTGCCAGCAACCGATCGATCAAAGAGACCCAGTACTTC
j_call: TRBJ2-5; d_call: NA; v_call: TRBV29-1; clone_size: few; cdr3_aa: CSVEEVELGTQYF; cdr3_nt: TGCAGCGTTGAAGAAGTGGAACTGGGGACCCAGTACTTC
j_call: TRBJ2-5; d_call: NA; v_call: TRBV5-1; clone_size: NA; cdr3_aa: CASTPGLTRQETQYF; cdr3_nt: TGCGCCAGCACCCCCGGACTCACCCGCCAAGAGACCCAGTACTTC
j_call: TRBJ2-7; d_call: TRBD1; v_call: TRBV28; clone_size: NA; cdr3_aa: CASAGQASYEQYF; cdr3_nt: TGTGCCAGCGCGGGACAGGCTTCCTACGAGCAGTACTTC
j_call: TRBJ2-7; d_call: NA; v_call: TRBV11-2; clone_size: NA; cdr3_aa: CASSLNRDSDEQYF; cdr3_nt: TGTGCCAGCAGCTTGAATCGGGATTCGGACGAGCAGTACTTC
j_call: TRBJ2-3; d_call: TRBD2; v_call: TRBV7-2; clone_size: NA; cdr3_aa: CASSPVSAGGSDTQYF; cdr3_nt: TGTGCCAGCAGCCCTGTGTCGGCGGGAGGGTCAGATACGCAGTATTTT
j_call: TRBJ2-5; d_call: NA; v_call: TRBV19; clone_size: few; cdr3_aa: CASSISSLGQETQYF; cdr3_nt: TGTGCCAGTAGTATAAGTTCCCTTGGACAAGAGACCCAGTACTTC
j_call: TRBJ2-1; d_call: NA; v_call: TRBV7-2; clone_size: NA; cdr3_aa: CASSLTGDYNEQFF; cdr3_nt: TGTGCCAGCAGCTTAACCGGGGACTACAATGAGCAGTTCTTC
j_call: TRBJ1-5; d_call: NA; v_call: TRBV6-1; clone_size: NA; cdr3_aa: CASSVGRAETQHF; cdr3_nt: TGTGCCAGCAGTGTTGGTAGGGCCGAGACCCAGCATTTT
j_call: TRBJ1-1; d_call: NA; v_call: TRBV2; clone_size: NA; cdr3_aa: CASSVLQKNTEAFF; cdr3_nt: TGTGCCAGCAGTGTCTTACAGAAGAACACTGAAGCTTTCTTT
j_call: TRBJ2-3; d_call: TRBD1; v_call: TRBV5-1; clone_size: NA; cdr3_aa: CASSLDRGDTQYF; cdr3_nt: TGCGCCAGCAGCCTGGACAGGGGAGATACGCAGTATTTT
j_call: TRBJ1-4; d_call: NA; v_call: TRBV10-3; clone_size: NA; cdr3_aa: CAITAGQNEKLFF; cdr3_nt: TGTGCCATCACCGCAGGCCAAAATGAAAAACTGTTTTTT
j_call: TRBJ1-6; d_call: NA; v_call: TRBV7-2; clone_size: few; cdr3_aa: CASSLVADAQSPLHF; cdr3_nt: TGTGCCAGCAGCTTAGTTGCGGATGCTCAGTCACCCCTCCACTTT
j_call: TRBJ1-6; d_call: NA; v_call: TRBV27; clone_size: NA; cdr3_aa: CASSAHSGANSPLHF; cdr3_nt: TGTGCCAGCAGTGCACATTCCGGTGCGAATTCACCCCTCCACTTT
j_call: TRBJ1-6; d_call: TRBD1; v_call: TRBV5-1; clone_size: once; cdr3_aa: CASSSSGTGNSPLHF; cdr3_nt: TGCGCCAGCAGCTCCTCCGGGACAGGGAATTCACCCCTCCACTTT
j_call: TRBJ1-2; d_call: TRBD1; v_call: TRBV6-5; clone_size: NA; cdr3_aa: CASRPTGGNYGYTF; cdr3_nt: TGTGCCAGTCGACCGACAGGGGGCAACTATGGCTACACCTTC
j_call: TRBJ2-2; d_call: NA; v_call: TRBV9; clone_size: NA; cdr3_aa: CASSDRPGGPTLNTGELFF; cdr3_nt: TGTGCCAGCAGCGATCGCCCAGGAGGACCCACGCTTAACACCGGGGAGCTGTTTTTT
j_call: TRBJ1-3; d_call: NA; v_call: TRBV5-1; clone_size: NA; cdr3_aa: CASSSGTSGNTIYF; cdr3_nt: TGCGCCAGCAGCTCGGGGACGTCTGGAAACACCATATATTTT
j_call: TRBJ1-5; d_call: NA; v_call: TRBV10-3; clone_size: NA; cdr3_aa: CAISTGLGNQPQHF; cdr3_nt: TGTGCCATCAGTACAGGTCTCGGAAATCAGCCCCAGCATTTT
j_call: TRBJ2-1; d_call: NA; v_call: TRBV7-9; clone_size: NA; cdr3_aa: CASSLQGGVYNEQFF; cdr3_nt: TGTGCCAGCAGCCTCCAGGGGGGGGTTTACAATGAGCAGTTCTTC
j_call: TRBJ1-4; d_call: NA; v_call: TRBV28; clone_size: NA; cdr3_aa: CASGVSDEKLFF; cdr3_nt: TGTGCCAGCGGGGTTTCGGATGAAAAACTGTTTTTT
j_call: TRBJ2-1; d_call: NA; v_call: TRBV7-3; clone_size: NA; cdr3_aa: CASSYGTVSSYNEQFF; cdr3_nt: TGTGCCAGCAGTTACGGGACTGTGAGCTCCTACAATGAGCAGTTCTTC
j_call: TRBJ1-5; d_call: NA; v_call: TRBV4-1; clone_size: NA; cdr3_aa: CASSQEGGGGGNQPQHF; cdr3_nt: TGCGCCAGCAGCCAAGAAGGGGGGGGCGGGGGCAATCAGCCCCAGCATTTT
j_call: TRBJ2-7; d_call: NA; v_call: TRBV9; clone_size: NA; cdr3_aa: CASSVGVPSYEQYF; cdr3_nt: TGTGCCAGCAGCGTAGGCGTCCCCTCCTACGAGCAGTACTTC
j_call: TRBJ2-1; d_call: NA; v_call: TRBV5-4; clone_size: NA; cdr3_aa: CASSLPGTSYNEQFF; cdr3_nt: TGTGCCAGCAGCTTGCCAGGGACCTCCTACAATGAGCAGTTCTTC
j_call: TRBJ2-7; d_call: NA; v_call: TRBV6-5; clone_size: once; cdr3_aa: CASSYQPATAYEQYF; cdr3_nt: TGTGCCAGCAGTTATCAACCCGCCACAGCCTACGAGCAGTACTTC
j_call: TRBJ2-2; d_call: TRBD2; v_call: TRBV9; clone_size: NA; cdr3_aa: CASSVAGGSSGELFF; cdr3_nt: TGTGCCAGCAGCGTAGCGGGGGGGTCTTCCGGGGAGCTGTTTTTT
j_call: TRBJ1-4; d_call: NA; v_call: TRBV27; clone_size: NA; cdr3_aa: CASSLSSGLELFF; cdr3_nt: TGTGCCAGCAGTTTATCGTCAGGGTTGGAACTGTTTTTT
j_call: TRBJ2-1; d_call: NA; v_call: TRBV25-1; clone_size: NA; cdr3_aa: CASSEDSGNYNEQFF; cdr3_nt: TGTGCCAGCAGTGAGGACAGCGGTAACTACAATGAGCAGTTCTTC
j_call: TRBJ2-1; d_call: NA; v_call: TRBV2; clone_size: few; cdr3_aa: CASSELGGGSGFF; cdr3_nt: TGTGCCAGCAGTGAGCTCGGTGGCGGGTCGGGGTTCTTC